The rows below give T cell receptor beta chains drawn from one sample of a study of T cell responses to AZD1222 COVID-19 vaccine. Produced via immunoSEQ multiplex PCR; TCRdb's table is partial and in-frame only. The data hold about 78,000 clones, with roughly 82% observed a single time. The specimen was peripheral blood, collected on day 0 of AZD1222 vaccination. These receptors were obtained from an adult in good health. Each CDR3 is given without its conserved first and last residue.

ASSQGRDRGFGNTIY | TRBJ1-3 | TRBV4-3
ASSPKGGNQPQH | TRBJ1-5 | TRBV5-5
ASSGGRDRGPGELF | TRBJ2-2 | TRBV9
ASSLTGGQETQY | TRBJ2-5 | TRBV7-3
ASSQDQGGETQY | TRBJ2-5 | TRBV14
ASSGADYGYT | TRBJ1-2 | TRBV9
ASGPLAGSDEQF | TRBJ2-1 | TRBV12-5
ASGPGQGKVDSGNTIY | TRBJ1-3 | TRBV12-5
ASSFTPPGQGGNT | TRBJ1-2 | TRBV7-2
ASSPADPRQETQY | TRBJ2-5 | TRBV5-1
ASSGASMWTNEQF | TRBJ2-1 | TRBV2
ASSSQGEVYGYT | TRBJ1-2 | TRBV5-4
ASSFWGLQRGNTIY | TRBJ1-3 | TRBV27
ASSTNRENQPQH | TRBJ1-5 | TRBV7-8
ASSTGVEQY | TRBJ2-7 | TRBV6-5
ASSLITGGTGELF | TRBJ2-2 | TRBV7-2
ASSQGGGGVSYEQY | TRBJ2-7 | TRBV4-3
ASSEKSLAGVTQY | TRBJ2-3 | TRBV2
ASSLPPGRSSYNSPLH | TRBJ1-6 | TRBV7-2
ASDRGRGGNQPQH | TRBJ1-5 | TRBV28
ASSLEINTEAF | TRBJ1-1 | TRBV12-3/TRBV12-4
ASSSQQTGFNQPQH | TRBJ1-5 | TRBV5-6
ASRPVGGYNEQF | TRBJ2-1 | TRBV6-6
ASSLAGTNGRGEKLF | TRBJ1-4 | TRBV5-1
ASSQELGGPTGELF | TRBJ2-2 | TRBV4-2
SVDVNTEAF | TRBJ1-1 | TRBV29-1
ASSFLGAGETQY | TRBJ2-5 | TRBV5-4
ASSYGGRTNRAEQF | TRBJ2-1 | TRBV6-5
ASSLAGQRSNYGYT | TRBJ1-2 | TRBV5-5
ASSPGLAEETQY | TRBJ2-5 | TRBV7-9